In this sample, the clone carrying this T cell receptor beta chain turned up a few times. Its specificity is unknown. Constant-segment-primed 5'RACE gave TCR alpha and TCR beta cDNA libraries with sample barcodes and UMIs. TCRdb redid the calling of the 5' RACE reads with MiXCR, one entry per CDR3 protein. The repertoire holds fewer than 110,000 distinct CDR3 sequences, with 13% to 15% as singletons. Germline V gene lookup returns CDR1 SGHRS and CDR2 YFSETQ. Trimming removed 3 bases at V and 2 bases at J, with 15 bases between. This CDR3 is built from 15 residues. The data originate from a study of T-cell memory formation after mild COVID-19. In the study overall: Each donor largely had its own TCR clusters. Study-wide points: Clones that contracted from day 15 to 85 were balanced CD4/CD8, while later expanders leaned CD4+. For contracting clones, CD4+ ones sat mainly in CM and EM, CD8+ in EMRA.

Sequencing was performed on PBMCs or a T cell subset sorted from them (not recorded which). This TCR was sampled from a man in his late teens or twenties who had mild COVID-19 (a few samples of this study predate the infection). Cell type and time point are not known. This rearrangement joins TRBV5-1 to TRBJ2-7; D perhaps matches TRBD1 (5 bases). The CDR3 here is CASSSNSGFAYEQYF. CDR3 coding DNA: TGCGCCAGCAGCTCGAACTCAGGGTTCGCCTACGAGCAGTACTTC.